Presented here are 20 T cell receptor beta chains from one specimen sequenced in a study of identifying expanded T cells in peripheral blood. Profiling relied on immunoSEQ multiplex PCR, and the TCRdb table lists in-frame clones only, not all of them. The sample has tens of thousands of clones, 88% seen once. Material: blood. The origin of the receptors is a person between 18 and 75 years old in good health.

The chain employs TRBV5-1 and TRBJ2-2; D not certain. V was trimmed by 3 bases and J by 5 bases, leaving 2 bases between them. Germline CDR1 reads SGHRS; CDR2 reads YFSETQ. The CDR3 runs to 11 residues. DNA of the CDR3: TGCGCCAGCAGCTGTACCGGGGAGCTGTTTTTT. Residues: CASSCTGELFF.

This chain joins TRBV14 and TRBJ2-7; no clear D. V lost 4 bases and J 0 bases, leaving 7 bases between the germline ends. The CDR3 runs to 13 residues. The germline V gene encodes CDR1 SGHDN and CDR2 FVKESK. CDR3 residues: CASSRHLSYEQYF. The CDR3 DNA is TGTGCCAGCAGCCGACACCTCTCCTACGAGCAGTACTTC.

The chain employs TRBV4-1 and TRBJ2-7, with TRBD1 matching over 9 bases. This CDR3 contains 15 residues. CDR1 and CDR2 from the germline V gene are MGHRA and YSYEKL. J gave up 0 bases and V 4 bases, and 4 bases lay outside the gene matches. DNA of the CDR3: TGCGCCAGCAGCCCGGGACAGGGCCCCTCCTACGAGCAGTACTTC. It specifies CASSPGQGPSYEQYF.

The gene calls are TRBV7-8 and TRBJ2-6; D is uncertain. The CDR3 covers 15 residues. Germline V CDR1 and CDR2: SGHVS, FQNEAQ. Trimming took 5 bases from V and 1 from J, leaving 9 bases between them. The CDR3 DNA is TGTGCCAGCAGCCCAAGACCGTCTGGGGCCAACGTCCTGACTTTC. Encoded protein: CASSPRPSGANVLTF.

This clone was seen only once. The rearrangement links TRBV5-1 to TRBJ1-3, with D possibly matching TRBD1 (5 bases). Trimming pared 2 bases from V and 0 bases from J, leaving 9 bases between. The germline V gene has CDR1 SGHRS and CDR2 YFSETQ. The CDR3 extends over 15 amino acids. DNA for the CDR3: TGCGCCAGCAGCTTCGACAGTAGCTCTGGAAACACCATATATTTT. Translation gives CASSFDSSSGNTIYF. The variable domain in full, with the rest retrieved from reference TRBV5-1 and TRBJ1-3, is KAGVTQTPRYLIKTRGQQVTLSCSPISGHRSVSWYQQTPGQGLQFLFEYFSETQRNKGNFPGRFSGRQFSNSRSEMNVSTLELGDSALYLCASSFDSSSGNTIYFGEGSWLTVV.

The CDR3 loop is CASSLLGNTGELFF. CDR3 coding DNA: TGTGCCAGCAGTTTATTGGGCAACACCGGGGAGCTGTTTTTT. V usage is TRBV27 and J usage is TRBJ2-2; D call uncertain. V lost 1 base and J 2 bases, leaving 5 bases between the germline ends. The germline V gene encodes CDR1 MNHEY and CDR2 SMNVEV (reference sequence). The CDR3 runs to 14 residues.

This chain uses TRBV7-9 with TRBJ2-7; the D gene is possibly TRBD1 (6 bases). CDR3 size: 13 residues. The ends were cut back, 3 bases at V and 6 bases at J, with 12 bases in the middle. Germline V lookup: CDR1 SEHNR, CDR2 FQNEAQ (reference sequence). CDR3 residues: CASSFYRAGEQYF. For the CDR3, the DNA is TGTGCCAGCAGCTTTTACAGGGCCGGCGAGCAGTACTTC. The variable domain in full, completed from reference TRBV7-9 and TRBJ2-7, reads DTGVSQNPRHKITKRGQNVTFRCDPISEHNRLYWYRQTLGQGPEFLTYFQNEAQLEKSRLLSDRFSAERPKGSFSTLEIQRTEQGDSAMYLCASSFYRAGEQYFGPGTRLTVT.

This rearrangement joins TRBV19 to TRBJ2-5, with D hard to call. CDR3 length: 11 amino acids. Germline CDR1 LNHDA, CDR2 SQIVND (reference sequence). With 8 bases removed from V and 5 bases from J, the gap between germline ends came to 9 bases. CDR3 amino acids: CASRARETQYF. The CDR3 DNA sequence: TGTGCCAGTCGGGCGAGGGAGACCCAGTACTTC.

This chain connects TRBV4-2 to TRBJ1-3; D gene uncertain. Germline loops: CDR1 LGHNA, CDR2 YNFKEQ. The CDR3 runs to 12 residues. The V end lost 3 bases, the J end lost 8 bases, and 8 bases lay between the germline ends. The CDR3 DNA sequence: TGTGCCAGCAGCCAGGCTTGGGACACCATATATTTT. This encodes CASSQAWDTIYF.

This clone came up a few times. V is TRBV18 and J is TRBJ1-1, with D tentatively TRBD1 (5 bases). The V gene's germline CDR1 is KGHSH and CDR2 LQKENI. Trimming left V 6 bases short and J 1 base short, with 9 bases between. The CDR3 length is 13 residues. CDR3 sequence: CASSRDRNTEAFF. CDR3 DNA: TGTGCCAGCTCCCGAGACAGGAACACTGAAGCTTTCTTT.

The chain is built from TRBV5-6 and TRBJ2-5, with D tentatively TRBD1 (5 bases). From germline, CDR1 is SGHDT and CDR2 YYEEEE. This CDR3 is 15 amino acids long. The ends were cut back, 5 bases at V and 1 base at J, with 15 bases in the middle. CDR3 in DNA: TGTGCCAGCAGTCCAGGGTTGTTAACCCAAGAGACCCAGTACTTC. Amino acids: CASSPGLLTQETQYF. The full variable domain, with the rest looked up from reference TRBV5-6 and TRBJ2-5, is DAGVTQSPTHLIKTRGQQVTLRCSPKSGHDTVSWYQQALGQGPQFIFQYYEEEERQRGNFPDRFSGHQFPNYSSELNVNALLLGDSALYLCASSPGLLTQETQYFGPGTRLLVL.

V is TRBV5-1 and J is TRBJ2-1; 8 nucleotides agree with TRBD2. Looked up from germline, CDR1 is SGHRS and CDR2 is YFSETQ. With 1 base clipped from V and 8 bases from J, the junction kept 8 bases outside the gene matches. There are 15 residues in the CDR3. Written as DNA, the CDR3 is TGCGCCAGCAGCTTGTCGCGGGGGGATAGGGATGAGCAGTTCTTC. It codes for CASSLSRGDRDEQFF.

V is TRBV28 and J is TRBJ2-5, with D unclear. The CDR3 runs 16 residues. The V end lost 3 bases, the J end lost 4 bases, and 18 bases lay between the germline ends. Germline-derived CDR1 and CDR2 are MDHEN and SYDVKM. The CDR3 is CASSFFRSQKGETQYF. As DNA, the CDR3 is TGTGCCAGCAGTTTTTTCCGGTCCCAAAAGGGAGAGACCCAGTACTTC.

The V and J genes are TRBV30 and TRBJ1-1; D remains ambiguous. The CDR3 length is 12 residues. The V and J ends lost 3 bases and 0 bases respectively, with 5 bases between them. Per germline, CDR1 GTSNPN and CDR2 SVGIG (reference sequence). CDR3 region: CAWSRMNTEAFF. Written as DNA, the CDR3 is TGTGCCTGGAGCCGGATGAACACTGAAGCTTTCTTT.

The rearrangement joins TRBV5-6 to TRBJ1-3; D is possibly TRBD1 (6 bases). Trimming left V 7 bases short and J 0 bases short, with 14 bases between. Germline-derived CDR1 and CDR2 are SGHDT and YYEEEE. There are 15 residues in the CDR3. The CDR3 DNA follows: TGTGCCAGCTATTCCCAGGGGCTCTCTGGAAACACCATATATTTT. Residues: CASYSQGLSGNTIYF.

The chain carries TRBV7-2 and TRBJ2-5; 15 nucleotides align to TRBD2. CDR1 is SGHTA, CDR2 FQGNSA, per germline. The CDR3 extends over 16 amino acids. V gave up 5 bases and J gave up 6 bases; unmatched junction bases: 7. The CDR3 DNA follows: TGTGCCAGCAGCCTGGGACTAGCGGGGGGTTTAAAGACCCAGTACTTC. As protein: CASSLGLAGGLKTQYF. Filled out from reference TRBV7-2 and TRBJ2-5, the complete variable domain reads GAGVSQSPSNKVTEKGKDVELRCDPISGHTALYWYRQSLGQGLEFLIYFQGNSAPDKSGLPSDRFSAERTGGSVSTLTIQRTQQEDSAVYLCASSLGLAGGLKTQYFGPGTRLLVL.

The V and J genes are TRBV7-9 and TRBJ1-2, with D perhaps TRBD1 (5 bases). The CDR3 contains 12 residues. Trimming removed 5 bases from V and 6 bases from J, with 10 bases in between. Germline CDR1 reads SEHNR; CDR2 reads FQNEAQ (reference sequence). The CDR3 nucleotides read TGTGCCAGCAGCCGGCAGGGCCATGGCTACACCTTC. Translating gives CASSRQGHGYTF.

The chain has TRBV14 and TRBJ1-2; D gene uncertain. The CDR3 runs to 13 residues. In germline, CDR1 is SGHDN, CDR2 FVKESK. Trimming removed 0 bases at V and 7 bases at J, with 9 bases between. In nucleotides, the CDR3 is TGTGCCAGCAGCCAAGAAGGGCAACGTGGCTACACCTTC. Amino acid sequence: CASSQEGQRGYTF.

This sequence joins TRBV9 and TRBJ2-7; D unresolved. Germline CDR1 and CDR2: SGDLS and YYNGEE. The CDR3 covers 14 residues. Deletions cut 4 bases from V and 4 bases from J, with 15 bases between. CDR3 DNA sequence: TGTGCCAGCAGCTTCGGTTTGGTAGGGTACGAGCAGTACTTC. It specifies CASSFGLVGYEQYF.

This chain's CDR3 is CASSPGTTNEKLFF. CDR3 bases: TGTGCCAGCAGCCCCGGGACAACTAATGAAAAACTGTTTTTT. The V call is TRBV6-5, the J call TRBJ1-4; the D is unclear. The CDR3 is 14 amino acids. Per germline, CDR1 MNHEY and CDR2 SVGAGI. V lost 6 bases, J lost 0 bases, and 8 bases lay in between.